This T cell receptor (beta chain) was captured by sequencing in a study of high-grade serous ovarian cancer treatment subgroups (dated by TCRdb to the early 2020s). Some background on the complete study: On average, each sample produced more than 13,000 sequencing reads and some 7,000 unique TCR beta rearrangements. The cohort comprised 30 or so patients: some ten with no residual disease after primary surgery (R0), some ten excellent NACT responders, and some ten poor NACT responders. In total there were roughly 96 samples, since every patient provided one primary tumor sample and two metastatic tumor samples. TCR beta repertoires were profiled in patients with high-grade serous ovarian cancer who were grouped, under a laparoscopic triage algorithm, by complete gross resection or by neoadjuvant chemotherapy response.

The 75 to 100 tumor samples underwent high-throughput TCR profiling using ImmunoSEQ. In the paper's pipeline: To measure repertoire diversity, the metrics used were richness (unique productive sequences), clonality, evenness and relatedness, and the Bhattacharyya coefficient was used to assess similarity between samples. In a sensitivity analysis, TCRs with fewer than two reads were excluded, and consistent conclusions were obtained. TCRdb provides this immuneACCESS table in a form limited to in-frame rearrangements. Some clones are lacking; in checked studies, under half of them reflect an unresolved V gene, and why the rest are absent is not known. D and trimming were read from the DNA, whereas the V and J calls and clone size are those reported in that table. In this sample the table shows 35,000 to 45,000 clones, about 79% of which occur a single time. The ten largest clonotypes hold roughly 3% of the sample.

Collection of tumor samples took place before definitive surgery or chemotherapy. The MD Anderson Biospecimen Extraction Resource handled genomic DNA extraction, while the MD Anderson Cancer Genomics Laboratory carried out the TCR sequencing. With regard to this clone: This receptor's antigen is unknown. No quality values exist for individual bases; no much larger clone is one base distant.

Trimming accounts for 1 base at V and 3 bases at J, while the number of junction bases matched to no gene is 3. Looking up the germline V gene yields CDR1 SGHAT and CDR2 FQNNGV. Taken from cysteine to phenylalanine, the CDR3 has 15 residues. Just the 45-base CDR3 DNA is kept, in frame starting at base 1. Points the paper makes about the study in general: Spatial information was not captured by bulk tumor TCR sequencing, so insight into HGSC tumor complexity and diversity was limited. TCR clonal relatedness showed a positive correlation with neoantigen level and a trend toward positive correlation with copy number variation and mutation load from whole-genome sequencing. Tumors from the same patient had repertoire similarity ranging from roughly 0.11 to 0.85, while tumors from different patients showed almost no similarity. The TCR repertoire analyses centered on CDR3, leaving CDR1 and CDR2 unanalyzed.

The sequence came from a human donor with high-grade serous ovarian cancer. In this chain, TRBV11-2 is recombined with TRBJ2-3, and 8 bases in between align with TRBD2. The sample taken for sequencing was tumor tissue. CDR3 region: CASSLAERETDTQYF. The DNA reads TGTGCCAGCAGCTTAGCAGAGCGGGAGACAGATACGCAGTATTTT.